These T cell receptor beta chains were read from a single sample in a study of blood T cell repertoires in COVID-19. Libraries were prepared by immunoSEQ multiplex PCR; TCRdb keeps only in-frame clonotypes and omits some of them. The data contain 90,000 to 130,000 clones, 82% of them seen just once; the ten biggest clones take up roughly 7.9%. The sample consisted of peripheral blood. The source is a man in his 70s with acute or convalescent COVID-19. The CDR3 runs from the conserved cysteine through the conserved F or W. The D gene is left open where the match is weak. Clone size, where shown, is once, few, many, or a class for clones that have expanded.

clone size: NA
V gene: TRBV5-1
D gene: NA
J gene: TRBJ2-1
CDR3 DNA: TGCGCCAGCAGCTTGGGAGCAGGGCGAACTAATGAGCAGTTCTTC
CDR3 protein: CASSLGAGRTNEQFF

clone size: few
V gene: TRBV28
D gene: TRBD1
J gene: TRBJ1-6
CDR3 DNA: TGTGCCAGCAGGTCTCCTACAGGGGATAATTCACCCCTCCACTTT
CDR3 protein: CASRSPTGDNSPLHF

clone size: NA
V gene: TRBV7-9
D gene: TRBD1
J gene: TRBJ1-6
CDR3 DNA: TGTGCCAGCAGCCCGGGGCCCATGACAGGGGGCGGCGGTTCACCCCTCCACTTT
CDR3 protein: CASSPGPMTGGGGSPLHF

clone size: many
V gene: TRBV28
D gene: TRBD1
J gene: TRBJ1-5
CDR3 DNA: TGTGCCAGCAGTCCGGTTCACAGGGGTCAGAGCAATCAGCCCCAGCATTTT
CDR3 protein: CASSPVHRGQSNQPQHF

clone size: few
V gene: TRBV4-2
D gene: NA
J gene: TRBJ2-2
CDR3 DNA: TGTGCCAGCAGAAATACGGACACCGGGGAGCTGTTTTTT
CDR3 protein: CASRNTDTGELFF

clone size: NA
V gene: TRBV20-1
D gene: NA
J gene: TRBJ1-1
CDR3 DNA: TGCAGTGCTAATAAGAACACTGAAGCTTTCTTT
CDR3 protein: CSANKNTEAFF

clone size: NA
V gene: TRBV4-2
D gene: NA
J gene: TRBJ1-4
CDR3 DNA: TGTGCCAGCAGCCAAGAGTACAGGGATCGAGAAAAACTGTTTTTT
CDR3 protein: CASSQEYRDREKLFF

clone size: NA
V gene: TRBV28
D gene: NA
J gene: TRBJ1-1
CDR3 DNA: TGTGCCAGCAGTACCACAGGGAACACTGAAGCTTTCTTT
CDR3 protein: CASSTTGNTEAFF

clone size: NA
V gene: TRBV5-1
D gene: NA
J gene: TRBJ2-4
CDR3 DNA: TGCGCCAGCAGCTTGGGGTGGGAGGGGGTCGGCAAAAACATTCAGTACTTC
CDR3 protein: CASSLGWEGVGKNIQYF

clone size: NA
V gene: TRBV5-1
D gene: NA
J gene: TRBJ1-1
CDR3 DNA: TGCGCCAGCAGCCCCTACAGGGTGAACACTGAAGCTTTCTTT
CDR3 protein: CASSPYRVNTEAFF

clone size: NA
V gene: TRBV28
D gene: TRBD1
J gene: TRBJ1-3
CDR3 DNA: TGTGCCAGCAGTTCAACAGGGGGGGGAAACACCATATATTTT
CDR3 protein: CASSSTGGGNTIYF

clone size: NA
V gene: TRBV7-2
D gene: TRBD2
J gene: TRBJ2-2
CDR3 DNA: TGTGCCAGCAGCCCACGTCCCGGGACTAGAGTCGGTACCGGGGAGCTGTTTTTT
CDR3 protein: CASSPRPGTRVGTGELFF

clone size: NA
V gene: TRBV6-1
D gene: NA
J gene: TRBJ1-4
CDR3 DNA: TGTGCCAGCAGTGAAGGGCAGGTCGTAAATGAAAAACTGTTTTTT
CDR3 protein: CASSEGQVVNEKLFF

clone size: few
V gene: TRBV5-1
D gene: NA
J gene: TRBJ1-4
CDR3 DNA: TGCGCCAGCAGCCTGGCGGGACAAATTAATGAAAAACTGTTTTTT
CDR3 protein: CASSLAGQINEKLFF

clone size: NA
V gene: TRBV2
D gene: TRBD1
J gene: TRBJ1-1
CDR3 DNA: TGTGCCAGCAGGGGACAGGGGGCACTGAACACTGAAGCTTTCTTT
CDR3 protein: CASRGQGALNTEAFF

clone size: NA
V gene: TRBV5-4
D gene: NA
J gene: TRBJ2-1
CDR3 DNA: TGTGCCAGCAGCTTACCCAGGGGGGAATACAATGAGCAGTTCTTC
CDR3 protein: CASSLPRGEYNEQFF